The 7 T cell receptor beta chains below come from one sample, sequenced in a study of breast tumors, draining lymph nodes, adjacent tissues listed by TCRdb under 2016. Library prep was done by multiplex PCR. Sequencing was carried out with an Illumina HiSeq 2000. TCRdb reran the public reads through fastp at Q25 and MiXCR, keeping productive beta chains. Each CDR3 protein appears once, grouped with its most common genes and DNA. The sample profile shows some 15,000 distinct CDR3 sequences; approximately 51% of them were found once. Of the sample, 16% is held by the ten largest clones. Specimen: tumor-adjacent breast tissue. These receptors all stem from a female donor with breast cancer. Some clones in this sample may be carry-over from other donors' samples.

This clonotype rates as medium-sized (0.01 to 0.1%). The chain uses TRBV9 and TRBJ2-7; 10 bases are a match to TRBD2. The germline V gene encodes CDR1 SGDLS and CDR2 YYNGEE. Trimming removed 4 bases from V and 6 bases from J; junction bases left unmatched: 13. This CDR3 region has 16 residues. This chain's CDR3 is CASSPHSGTSETEQYF. As DNA, the CDR3 is TGTGCCAGCAGCCCCCATTCCGGGACTAGCGAGACCGAGCAGTACTTC.

Many counts were recorded for this clonotype. This chain links TRBV19 with TRBJ1-1; no clear D gene. CDR1 is LNHDA, CDR2 SQIVND, per germline (reference sequence). The ends were cut back, 3 bases at V and 5 bases at J, with 16 bases in the middle. This CDR3 spans 15 amino acids. DNA of the CDR3: TGTGCCAGTAGTATCAACCGACTAGGTGGGACTGAAGCTTTCTTT. It translates to CASSINRLGGTEAFF.

Relative to its sample, this clonotype is medium-sized. This chain joins TRBV25-1 and TRBJ1-6; 7 positions agree with TRBD1. Germline V gene lookup returns CDR1 MGHDK and CDR2 SYGVNS. The CDR3 covers 13 residues. V trimming: 7 bases; J trimming: 9 bases; junction bases outside the gene matches: 6. The CDR3 DNA is TGTGCCAGCACCCGGGACAGTGGTTCACCCCTCCACTTT. It encodes CASTRDSGSPLHF.

This chain links TRBV7-9 with TRBJ1-2; TRBD1 matches at 7 bases. V was clipped by 4 bases and J by 8 bases; unmatched bases: 13. The CDR3 extends over 15 amino acids. Germline V gene lookup returns CDR1 SEHNR and CDR2 FQNEAQ (reference sequence). This CDR3 reads CASSSPRTGSYGYTF. The CDR3 DNA reads TGTGCCAGCAGCTCGCCCCGGACAGGTTCGTACGGCTACACCTTC.

This clonotype showed up many times. V and J are TRBV5-1 and TRBJ1-2; weak D call: TRBD1 (6 bases). CDR1 and CDR2 from the germline V gene are SGHRS and YFSETQ. V dropped 0 bases and J dropped 6 bases, with 6 bases sitting between them. This CDR3 contains 12 residues. The DNA for the CDR3 is TGCGCCAGCAGCTTGGGACAGGATGGCTACACCTTC. Amino acid sequence: CASSLGQDGYTF.

This clonotype is judged medium-sized (0.01 to 0.1%). V and J are TRBV15 and TRBJ2-7; either TRBD1 or TRBD2 may fit D (6 bases each). This CDR3 has 16 amino acids. Germline-derived CDR1 and CDR2 are LNHNV and YYDKDF (reference sequence). V shed 2 bases and J shed 0 bases, with 14 bases lying between them. DNA for the CDR3: TGTGCCACCAGCAGAAGGAGGGGGGCGAGCTCCTACGAGCAGTACTTC. Translation: CATSRRRGASSYEQYF.

This rearrangement joins TRBV19 to TRBJ2-1; TRBD2 matches 14 bases. The J segment lost 6 bases and the V segment lost 4 bases, leaving 5 bases of the junction unmatched. The CDR3 is made up of 16 amino acids. Germline-derived CDR1 and CDR2 are LNHDA and SQIVND (reference sequence). The CDR3 DNA reads TGTGCCAGTAGTACGGGACTAGCGGGAGCTGTCAATGAGCAGTTCTTC. Its protein product is CASSTGLAGAVNEQFF.